This TCR beta chain was retrieved from a study of shared clonotypes between healthy human individuals. Study-level points and caveats: Rarefaction showed that sequencing of sorted subsets was incomplete (despite large depth). Researchers sampled only blood; tissue repertoires likely differ. A generally larger estimated richness was seen in naive subsets than in memory subsets.

On this clone: Its target is unknown.

Data came from immunoSEQ multiplex PCR; TCRdb stores just in-frame clones and leaves some out. The table records about 380,000 clones, around 96% of them present only once. CD45RO+ cells and CCR7-negative CD45RA+ TemRA cells were combined as CD8 memory. This CDR3 has 14 amino acids. Germline CDR1 SNHLY, CDR2 FYNNEI. The V gene lost 8 bases and the J gene lost 0 bases, with 14 bases spanning the gap. This chain links TRBV2 with TRBJ2-7; D is ambiguous. This TCR was sampled from a man aged 30 to 45 in good health. Source material: memory CD8+ T cells sorted from blood. Subset described: CD45RO+ cells pooled with CCR7-negative TemRA cells. The CDR3 nucleotides are TGTGCCAGCCTAGGGCTACCCAACTCCTACGAGCAGTACTTC. Protein sequence: CASLGLPNSYEQYF. The full variable domain, completed using reference TRBV2 and TRBJ2-7, is EPEVTQTPSHQVTQMGQEVILRCVPISNHLYFYWYRQILGQKVEFLVSFYNNEISEKSEIFDDQFSVERPDGSNFTLKIRSTKLEDSAMYFCASLGLPNSYEQYFGPGTRLTVT.